A single sample gave rise to the 17 T cell receptor beta chains below, sequenced in a study of T cell responses to AZD1222 COVID-19 vaccine. Here immunoSEQ multiplex PCR was the method, and the copy in TCRdb shows in-frame clones only, minus some. The sample carries 180,000 or so clones, roughly 91% recorded once. Sample: peripheral blood, taken on day 0 of AZD1222 vaccination. The source of these receptors is an adult in good health.

This clone showed up just a few times. The gene calls are TRBV9 and TRBJ2-7; D is ambiguous. Germline assignment: CDR1 SGDLS and CDR2 YYNGEE. CDR3 length: 13 residues. V was pared by 4 bases and J by 3 bases, with 11 bases between. CDR3 amino acids: CASSPQPYYEQYF. DNA of the CDR3: TGTGCCAGCAGCCCGCAACCCTACTACGAGCAGTACTTC.

V gene TRBV7-8 combines with J gene TRBJ1-1; no reliable D call. Trimming removed 5 bases at V and 0 bases at J, with 13 bases between. Looked up from germline, CDR1 is SGHVS and CDR2 is FQNEAQ. This CDR3 spans 15 amino acids. The CDR3 loop reads CASSPLEVVNTEAFF. The CDR3 region has the DNA TGTGCCAGCAGCCCTTTAGAGGTTGTGAACACTGAAGCTTTCTTT.

This chain links TRBV24-1 with TRBJ2-2; no reliable D call. CDR3 length equals 16 residues. The V and J ends lost 5 bases and 2 bases respectively, with 14 bases between them. Germline CDR1 is KGHDR and CDR2 is SFDVKD. The CDR3 coding sequence is TGTGCCACCAGTGGTAGACAAAACACAAACACCGGGGAGCTGTTTTTT. It codes for CATSGRQNTNTGELFF.

The gene calls are TRBV28 and TRBJ2-5; D is possibly TRBD1 or TRBD2 (5 bases each). This CDR3 is 13 amino acids long. Germline V gene sequence: CDR1 MDHEN, CDR2 SYDVKM. The V and J ends lost 11 bases and 4 bases respectively, with 17 bases between them. CDR3 residues: CAATPGRRETQYF. For the CDR3, the DNA is TGTGCCGCCACCCCGGGGCGCAGAGAGACCCAGTACTTC.

The J gene is TRBJ1-5, the V gene TRBV6-5; D call uncertain. V was trimmed by 6 bases and J by 7 bases, leaving 13 bases between them. Germline values: CDR1 MNHEY, CDR2 SVGAGI. There are 13 residues in the CDR3. In nucleotides, the CDR3 is TGTGCCAGCAGACCCGGGAGATCCCAGCCCCAGCATTTT. This gives the protein CASRPGRSQPQHF.

The chain has TRBV4-1 and TRBJ1-1; D is ambiguous. This CDR3 is built from 14 residues. CDR1 is MGHRA and CDR2 is YSYEKL in the germline V gene. Trimming removed 0 bases from V and 6 bases from J, with 11 bases in between. The CDR3 coding sequence is TGCGCCAGCAGCCAAGAAGGGCAATACGCTGAAGCTTTCTTT. Amino acids: CASSQEGQYAEAFF.

The chain combines TRBV6-5 with TRBJ2-5, with 7 positions matching TRBD2. V was clipped by 4 bases and J by 2 bases; unmatched bases: 7. Germline V gives CDR1 MNHEY, CDR2 SVGAGI. The CDR3 totals 15 residues. The CDR3 DNA is TGTGCCAGCAGTTCCGGACGGGAGGCACAAGAGACCCAGTACTTC. Translated, it gives CASSSGREAQETQYF.

This clone showed up just once. J is TRBJ1-5 and V is TRBV4-3; D ambiguous. There are 14 residues in the CDR3. The germline CDR1 and CDR2 sequences are LGHNA and YSLEER. V lost 4 bases, J lost 5 bases, and 12 bases lay in between. Here the CDR3 reads CASSPTFGDQPQHF. The CDR3, as DNA: TGCGCCAGCAGCCCGACGTTCGGGGATCAGCCCCAGCATTTT.

The chain couples TRBV7-2 to TRBJ2-3; TRBD2 might be the D (5 bases). This CDR3 region has 14 residues. CDR1 SGHTA and CDR2 FQGNSA come from the germline V gene. Deletions cut 5 bases from V and 6 bases from J, with 15 bases between. This chain's CDR3 is CASSTSGPGDTQYF. The CDR3 DNA sequence: TGTGCCAGCAGCACAAGTGGTCCGGGGGATACGCAGTATTTT. The variable domain in full, completed from reference TRBV7-2 and TRBJ2-3, reads GAGVSQSPSNKVTEKGKDVELRCDPISGHTALYWYRQSLGQGLEFLIYFQGNSAPDKSGLPSDRFSAERTGGSVSTLTIQRTQQEDSAVYLCASSTSGPGDTQYFGPGTRLTVL.

The chain couples TRBV15 to TRBJ2-1; D is perhaps TRBD1 or TRBD2 (6 bases each). There are 15 residues in the CDR3. V dropped 4 bases and J dropped 6 bases, with 16 bases sitting between them. CDR1 LNHNV and CDR2 YYDKDF come from the germline V gene (reference sequence). CDR3 amino acids: CATSITRGRSNEQFF. DNA of the CDR3: TGTGCCACCAGCATTACGAGGGGGAGGTCCAATGAGCAGTTCTTC.

V is TRBV24-1 and J is TRBJ1-5; maybe TRBD1 (5 bases). The germline V and J ends were trimmed by 0 bases and 11 bases, with 13 bases remaining between them. Germline CDR1 is KGHDR and CDR2 is SFDVKD. The CDR3 has 14 amino acids. In nucleotides, the CDR3 is TGTGCCACCAGTGATTTGAGGGCGGGCAGGGCCCAGCATTTT. This gives the protein CATSDLRAGRAQHF.

The rearrangement links TRBV18 to TRBJ2-2, with 15 nucleotides matching TRBD2. Trimming removed 8 bases from V and 0 bases from J; junction bases left unmatched: 1. In germline, CDR1 is KGHSH, CDR2 LQKENI. This CDR3 comprises 16 residues. The CDR3 coding sequence is TGTGCCAGCCGGACTAGCGGGGGGGCGAACACCGGGGAGCTGTTTTTT. Translating it yields CASRTSGGANTGELFF.

The V gene is TRBV5-1, the J gene TRBJ1-1; D perhaps matches TRBD1 (5 bases). V lost 4 bases and J lost 7, with 14 bases in between. The CDR3 length is 13 residues. Germline V gene lookup returns CDR1 SGHRS and CDR2 YFSETQ. The CDR3 DNA is TGCGCCAGCAGCGGGACGGAATTTGTTGAAGCTTTCTTT. This translates into CASSGTEFVEAFF.

V gene TRBV18 combines with J gene TRBJ1-2; the match to TRBD1 covers 10 bases. The CDR3 length is 14 residues. With V trimmed by 4 bases and J by 5 bases, 4 bases remained unmatched. CDR1 KGHSH and CDR2 LQKENI come from the germline V gene. CDR3 region: CASSQDRGWYGYTF. CDR3 coding DNA: TGTGCCAGCTCACAGGACAGGGGGTGGTATGGCTACACCTTC.

The chain's CDR3 is CASSVLSGTQYNEQFF. The CDR3 DNA reads TGTGCCAGCAGTGTTCTGTCCGGGACGCAATACAATGAGCAGTTCTTC. The chain uses TRBV28 and TRBJ2-1; D may be TRBD1 or TRBD2 (5 bases each). This CDR3 has 16 amino acids. CDR1 is MDHEN, CDR2 SYDVKM, per germline. V lost 5 bases and J 4 bases, leaving 18 bases between the germline ends.

This rearrangement joins TRBV7-9 to TRBJ2-3; TRBD2 might be the D (6 bases). The germline V gene has CDR1 SEHNR and CDR2 FQNEAQ (reference sequence). The V end was cut by 3 bases, the J end by 5 bases, with 15 bases between. The CDR3 spans 15 residues. The CDR3 sequence is CASSLTWGGRDTQYF. The DNA for the CDR3 is TGTGCCAGCAGCTTGACCTGGGGAGGCCGAGATACGCAGTATTTT.

This clone has only one observation. The genes are TRBV7-2 and TRBJ2-7; 7 bases align to TRBD2. The CDR3 spans 13 residues. The junction had 3 bases not matched to a gene; V was cut back by 5 bases and J by 2 bases. Germline V gene sequence: CDR1 SGHTA, CDR2 FQGNSA. CDR3 amino acids: CASSGGGAYEQYF. CDR3 DNA sequence: TGTGCCAGCAGCGGGGGAGGGGCCTACGAGCAGTACTTC.